This entry is about one T cell receptor beta chain. This sample stems from a study of T cell clonotyping in hematopoietic cell transplantation. Study at large: Recipient samples before transplant were obtained post-cytoreduction.

CDR1 is LNHDA, CDR2 SQIVND, per germline (reference sequence). The CDR3 sequence is 14 residues long. Trimming stripped 7 bases from V and 2 bases from J, with 12 bases between. The sample's time point: recipient sample about 28 days before transplant, after cytoreduction. Data came from immunoSEQ multiplex PCR; TCRdb stores just in-frame clones and leaves some out. The table lists roughly 5,300 clones, 70% to 90% of them singletons. The sequences come from peripheral blood mononuclear cells, collected before stem cell transplant. The chain links TRBV19 to TRBJ2-1; D ambiguous. The origin of this receptor is a man aged 60 to 69 with acute myeloid leukemia. Some clones in this sample may be carry-over from other donors' samples. CDR3: CASMRGVAYNEQFF. The CDR3 DNA is TGTGCCAGTATGCGCGGAGTAGCCTACAATGAGCAGTTCTTC.